This entry describes one T cell receptor beta chain. What it recognizes is unknown. These data are taken from a study of CD8 T cell repertoires and HIV-1 epitope variants. Generated by immunoSEQ multiplex PCR, the TCRdb table keeps only in-frame clones and is missing some. The sample carries several thousand clones, 62% recorded once. Specimen: cultured CD8+ T cells derived from PBMCs. The clonotype originates from a male donor with HIV.

CDR3 sequence (DNA): TGCGCCAGCAGCCAAGAACAGGGACTAAATGAGCAGTTCTTC. Protein product: CASSQEQGLNEQFF. The chain carries TRBV4-3 and TRBJ2-1; the D gene is possibly TRBD2 (7 bases). The V gene's germline CDR1 is LGHNA and CDR2 YSLEER. This CDR3 comprises 14 residues. V was pared by 0 bases and J by 7 bases, with 10 bases between.